This TCR beta chain is drawn from a study of PD-1 and CTLA-4 blockade in melanoma. TCRdb's copy holds only in-frame clones and misses some; the assay was immunoSEQ multiplex PCR. The sample lists 25,000 to 35,000 clones, around 90% occurring once. The sample consisted of CD8+ T cells from peripheral blood, taken from a patient given anti-PD-1 treatment. The source of this sequence is a human donor with melanoma.

This CDR3 is CASSGLVRKGINEQFF. The CDR3, as DNA: TGCGCCAGCAGCGGCCTCGTCAGGAAAGGGATCAATGAGCAGTTCTTC. The chain couples TRBV10-2 to TRBJ2-1; D is uncertain. Between the trimmed V and J ends, which lost 6 bases and 6 bases, there was a span of 21 bases. From germline, CDR1 is WSHSY and CDR2 SAAADI. The CDR3 covers 16 residues.